This T cell receptor beta chain was recovered during a study of T cells in Graves' hyperthyroidism and ophthalmopathy. Study outcomes and limitations: Ophthalmopathy could be told apart from stable hyperthyroidism with a 13 V-J model. The blood repertoire included most of the expanded thyroid clonotypes above 0.001.

Trimming left V 6 bases short and J 1 base short, with 6 bases between. The CDR3 is 12 residues long. Per the germline V gene, CDR1 is LNHNV and CDR2 is YYDKDF (reference sequence). This clonotype has more than one count but fewer than ten. Its target is not known. TCR beta CDR3 regions were amplified from RNA transcripts. HTBI primers were the set used in a first-round RT-PCR of the TCR CDR3. From the multiplex PCR reads, TCRdb called clonotypes with MiXCR, one entry per CDR3 protein. The table records a few hundred thousand distinct CDR3 sequences, roughly 22% of them present only once. A Clinical Activity Score of at least 3, a NOSPECS grade of at least 4 and a duration under 3 months were recorded in the ophthalmopathy patients.

The J gene is TRBJ1-1, the V gene TRBV15; a weak D match, TRBD1 (6 bases). The source material was blood. The TCR comes from an older woman with Graves' ophthalmopathy. CDR3 in amino acids: CATRTGNTEAFF. Written as DNA, the CDR3 is TGTGCCACCAGGACAGGGAACACTGAAGCTTTCTTT.